This T cell receptor (beta chain) was identified during a study of blood T cells in healthy people across ages. On the study more broadly: Template switching caught about one barcoded beta molecule for each two T cells.

A J-beta primer mix and a sample-barcoded 5' primer were used in a second PCR of roughly 6 to 11 cycles. TCRdb reanalysed the 5' RACE reads using MiXCR and keeps one entry per CDR3 protein. The repertoire holds over a million distinct CDR3 sequences, with about 42% as singletons. Per germline, CDR1 DFQATT and CDR2 SNEGSKA (reference sequence). The CDR3 has 12 residues if both end residues are counted. Study-level points and caveats: Those diversity estimates obtained from one million T cells were thought to be underestimates. The fall in TCR beta diversity per million T cells was roughly linear with age.

Each sample used at least 6.5 million PBMCs. For this clonotype: Its antigen is currently unknown. Because the CDR3's place on the DNA is in doubt, the DNA is left out and the CDR3 is given as listed by TCRdb.

The specimen was blood. This clonotype was obtained from a woman under 30 in good health. The rearrangement links TRBV20-1 to TRBJ2-4. CDR3 loop: CSSSVSKNIQYF.